The source of this T cell receptor beta chain is a study of T cell changes during pregnancy in multiple sclerosis. This CDR3 comprises 15 residues. Trimming shortened V by 1 base and J by 6 bases, and 14 bases separated the two germline ends. The germline CDR1 and CDR2 sequences are SGHKS and YYEKEE (reference sequence). Assay used: immunoSEQ multiplex PCR; TCRdb lists only in-frame clones, some missing. The table includes about 29,000 clones, over 85% detected once. The sequence came from a female donor with multiple sclerosis, enrolled in a pregnancy study. The sequenced sample was CD8+ T cells from peripheral blood mononuclear cells, obtained before pregnancy. This rearrangement joins TRBV5-5 to TRBJ2-1; perhaps TRBD2 as D (5 bases). CDR3 region: CASSLWRAEGNEQFF. The CDR3 DNA follows: TGTGCCAGCAGCTTGTGGCGGGCTGAGGGCAATGAGCAGTTCTTC.